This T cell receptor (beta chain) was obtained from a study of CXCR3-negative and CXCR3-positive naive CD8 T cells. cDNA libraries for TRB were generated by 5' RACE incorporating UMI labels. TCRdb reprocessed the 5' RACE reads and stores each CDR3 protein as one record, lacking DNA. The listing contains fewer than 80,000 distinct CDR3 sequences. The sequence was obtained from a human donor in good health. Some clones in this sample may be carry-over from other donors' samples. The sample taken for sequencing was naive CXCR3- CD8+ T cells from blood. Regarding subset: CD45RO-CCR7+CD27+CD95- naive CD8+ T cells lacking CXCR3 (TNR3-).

The CDR3 protein is CASSYSVEGVIVGQPQHF. The chain couples TRBV6-6 to TRBJ1-5; the TCRdb call, TRBD1, lacks DNA for checking. This CDR3 contains 18 residues. CDR1 and CDR2 from the germline V gene are MNHNY and SVGAGI (reference sequence).